This is a list of T cell receptor beta chains from one sample in a study of blood T cell repertoires in COVID-19. This table comes from immunoSEQ multiplex PCR, and its TCRdb copy is limited to in-frame clones, with some not included. The repertoire holds fewer than 90,000 clones, with about three quarters as singletons. Sample: peripheral blood. The receptors come from an elderly woman with acute or convalescent COVID-19. The CDR3 runs from the conserved cysteine through the conserved F or W. D genes are given only for firm matches. Where a row states a size, it is once, few, many or the class of an expanded clone; other rows omit it.

J	D	size	V	CDR3	DNA
TRBJ1-3	TRBD1	NA	TRBV5-5	CASSSQGRGNTIYF	TGTGCCAGCAGCTCACAGGGGCGAGGAAACACCATATATTTT
TRBJ2-3	TRBD2	NA	TRBV7-9	CASSFGLAGVDTQYF	TGTGCCAGCAGCTTTGGACTAGCGGGAGTAGATACGCAGTATTTT
TRBJ2-1	TRBD2	NA	TRBV10-3	CAILQPSGAIGEQFF	TGTGCCATCCTGCAGCCTAGCGGGGCTATTGGTGAGCAGTTCTTC
TRBJ1-2	NA	NA	TRBV9	CASSLGGQPMEGYTF	TGTGCCAGCAGCCTGGGCGGACAACCGATGGAGGGCTACACCTTC
TRBJ2-7	TRBD2	NA	TRBV6-2/TRBV6-3	CASSTQGGGLSYEQYF	TGTGCCAGCAGTACCCAGGGCGGGGGGCTGTCCTACGAGCAGTACTTC
TRBJ1-5	NA	NA	TRBV19	CASSRTANQPQHF	TGTGCCAGTAGTCGGACAGCAAATCAGCCCCAGCATTTT
TRBJ2-7	NA	few	TRBV7-3	CASSLTDSQSSYEQYF	TGTGCCAGCAGCTTAACGGACAGCCAGAGCTCCTACGAGCAGTACTTC
TRBJ1-5	NA	NA	TRBV28	CASSRDIRNQPQHF	TGTGCCAGCAGTCGGGACATCCGCAATCAGCCCCAGCATTTT
TRBJ2-3	TRBD2	NA	TRBV7-9	CASSHRRLARTDTQYF	TGTGCCAGCAGCCACCGACGACTAGCGCGCACAGATACGCAGTATTTT
TRBJ1-3	NA	NA	TRBV7-9	CASKDGGLTGNTIYF	TGTGCCAGCAAGGACGGGGGGCTCACTGGAAACACCATATATTTT
TRBJ1-1	NA	NA	TRBV30	CAWSVTGSTEAFF	TGTGCCTGGAGTGTAACGGGAAGCACTGAAGCTTTCTTT
TRBJ1-2	TRBD1	NA	TRBV7-9	CASLSSGAGGYYGYTF	TGTGCCAGCCTCTCCTCGGGGGCAGGGGGGTACTATGGCTACACCTTC
TRBJ1-6	TRBD1	NA	TRBV9	CASSAGQGFYSPLHF	TGTGCCAGCAGCGCGGGACAGGGTTTTTATTCACCCCTCCACTTT
TRBJ1-1	NA	medium-sized	TRBV19	CASATGYTEAFF	TGTGCCAGTGCCACAGGGTACACTGAAGCTTTCTTT
TRBJ1-1	TRBD1	NA	TRBV27	CASSIQKQGTEAFF	TGTGCCAGCAGTATTCAAAAACAGGGGACTGAAGCTTTCTTT
TRBJ2-4	TRBD2	NA	TRBV7-9	CASSPWGLAGQYF	TGTGCCAGCAGTCCTTGGGGGCTAGCGGGACAGTACTTC
TRBJ1-2	NA	NA	TRBV6-5	CATTPRGGQGYTF	TGTGCCACCACGCCCCGCGGGGGTCAGGGCTACACCTTC
TRBJ2-2	TRBD2	NA	TRBV9	CARRVAAGGPSSGELFF	TGTGCCCGCCGCGTAGCGGCGGGGGGGCCGTCATCCGGGGAGCTGTTTTTT
TRBJ2-5	TRBD2	NA	TRBV5-1	CASSQGLAGGQETQYF	TGCGCCAGCAGCCAAGGACTAGCGGGGGGGCAAGAGACCCAGTACTTC
TRBJ2-7	TRBD1	NA	TRBV13	CASSPPGQNEQYF	TGTGCCAGCAGCCCCCCGGGACAGAACGAGCAGTACTTC
TRBJ1-5	NA	NA	TRBV6-6	CASTRVNQPQHF	TGTGCCAGCACCCGGGTTAATCAGCCCCAGCATTTT
TRBJ1-1	TRBD1	NA	TRBV3-1/TRBV3-2	CASSQDPAPDRGMNTEAFF	TGTGCCAGCAGCCAAGATCCCGCCCCGGACAGGGGGATGAACACTGAAGCTTTCTTT
TRBJ1-1	TRBD1	few	TRBV27	CASSLRTGVGTEAFF	TGTGCCAGCAGTTTAAGGACAGGGGTAGGGACTGAAGCTTTCTTT
TRBJ1-1	TRBD1	NA	TRBV19	CASSIRDRGSEAFF	TGTGCCAGTAGTATCCGGGACAGGGGTTCTGAAGCTTTCTTT
TRBJ1-5	NA	NA	TRBV19	CASSIADGNQPQHF	TGTGCCAGTAGTATCGCAGATGGTAATCAGCCCCAGCATTTT
TRBJ1-1	TRBD1	few	TRBV7-2	CASSLARQGAEAFF	TGTGCCAGCAGCTTAGCCCGACAGGGGGCTGAAGCTTTCTTT
TRBJ1-1	NA	once	TRBV5-5	CASSLRGLNTEAFF	TGTGCCAGCAGCTTGCGCGGATTGAACACTGAAGCTTTCTTT
TRBJ2-1	TRBD1	NA	TRBV5-1	CASSSSRQGASIF	TGCGCCAGCAGCTCTTCCCGGCAGGGGGCTTCGATCTTC
TRBJ1-3	NA	NA	TRBV4-3	CASSQAGVAGNTIYF	TGCGCCAGCAGCCAAGCGGGGGTAGCCGGAAACACCATATATTTT
TRBJ2-5	NA	NA	TRBV5-6	CASSLTGFQETQYF	TGTGCCAGCAGCTTGACGGGGTTCCAAGAGACCCAGTACTTC
TRBJ2-7	NA	NA	TRBV7-6	CASSLDDGLTYEQYF	TGTGCCAGCAGCTTAGACGACGGACTAACCTACGAGCAGTACTTC